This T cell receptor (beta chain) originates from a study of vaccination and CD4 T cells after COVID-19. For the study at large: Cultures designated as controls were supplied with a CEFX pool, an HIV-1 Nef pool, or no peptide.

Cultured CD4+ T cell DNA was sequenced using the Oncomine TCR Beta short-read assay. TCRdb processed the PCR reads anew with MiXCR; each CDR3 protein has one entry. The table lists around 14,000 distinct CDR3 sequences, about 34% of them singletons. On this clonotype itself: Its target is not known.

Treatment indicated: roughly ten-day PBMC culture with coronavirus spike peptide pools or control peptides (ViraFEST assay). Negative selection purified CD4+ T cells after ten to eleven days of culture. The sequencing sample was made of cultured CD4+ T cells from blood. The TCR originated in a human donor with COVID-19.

The DNA for the CDR3 is TGTGCCAGCAGCTTGTTCGGATTGAGCTCCTATAATTCACCCCTCCACTTT. As protein: CASSLFGLSSYNSPLHF. The chain recombines TRBV11-3 with TRBJ1-6; D remains ambiguous. CDR1 is SGHNT and CDR2 is YENEEA in the germline V gene. CDR3 length equals 17 residues. With 3 bases removed from V and 0 bases from J, the gap between germline ends came to 12 bases.